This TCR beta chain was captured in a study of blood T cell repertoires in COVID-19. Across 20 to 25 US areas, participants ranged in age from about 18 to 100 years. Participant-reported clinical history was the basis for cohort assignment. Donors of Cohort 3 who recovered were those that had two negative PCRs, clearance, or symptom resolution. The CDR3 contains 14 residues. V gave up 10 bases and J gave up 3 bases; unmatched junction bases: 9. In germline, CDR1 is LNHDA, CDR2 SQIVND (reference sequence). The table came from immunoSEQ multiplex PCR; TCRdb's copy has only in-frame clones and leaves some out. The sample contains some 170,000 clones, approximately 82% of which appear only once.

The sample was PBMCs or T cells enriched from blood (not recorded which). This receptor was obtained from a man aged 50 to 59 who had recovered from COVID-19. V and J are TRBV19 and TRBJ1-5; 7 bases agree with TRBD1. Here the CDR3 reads CATSPGTVNQPQHF. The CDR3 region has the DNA TGTGCCACCTCGCCCGGGACAGTCAATCAGCCCCAGCATTTT.